These T cell receptor beta chains were read from a single sample in a study of blood T cell repertoires in COVID-19. Only in-frame clones appear in the TCRdb table, and some are missing; sequencing was by immunoSEQ multiplex PCR. In the table there are 250,000 to 350,000 clones, 85% to 90% of which are singletons. Specimen: peripheral blood. These receptors originate from a man under 40 with acute or convalescent COVID-19. CDR3s include the opening cysteine and the closing phenylalanine or tryptophan.

v_gene	j_gene	CDR3aa
TRBV7-2	TRBJ1-5	CASSKGGAGNQPQHF
TRBV6-1	TRBJ1-5	CASSEGRLTWDRELRPQHF
TRBV10-3	TRBJ1-2	CAISESMDRARNYGYTF
TRBV28	TRBJ1-4	CASSLLQGPTNEKLFF
TRBV7-9	TRBJ1-1	CASSLAFQNTEAFF
TRBV7-9	TRBJ1-4	CASSLIPGQLNEKLFF
TRBV7-3	TRBJ2-7	CASSLTRGDEQYF
TRBV30	TRBJ2-1	CAWSPGQGNEQFF
TRBV5-5	TRBJ1-4	CASSFLAGEKLFF
TRBV28	TRBJ1-1	CASSLPHPNTEAFF
TRBV19	TRBJ2-3	CASSGLTVSPDTQYF
TRBV3-1/TRBV3-2	TRBJ1-4	CASSQLRDEKLFF
TRBV7-3	TRBJ2-1	CASSSGRGTYNEQFF
TRBV29-1	TRBJ2-7	CSVALDTSSYEQYF
TRBV28	TRBJ2-7	CASMELPGTSGSGRGPYEQYF
TRBV4-2	TRBJ2-6	CASSPRGSTLGANVLTF
TRBV6-5	TRBJ2-1	CASTWTANNEQFF
TRBV3-1/TRBV3-2	TRBJ1-3	CASSLGGVGNTIYF
TRBV6-4	TRBJ2-3	CASRAGLTDTQYF
TRBV4-1	TRBJ2-3	CASSQVALPVTDTQYF
TRBV18	TRBJ1-1	CASSMTGANTEAFF
TRBV11-2	TRBJ1-6	CASSLGQGASHF
TRBV5-1	TRBJ1-1	CASSPPTGMNTEAFF
TRBV20-1	TRBJ2-3	CSASRGLADTQYF
TRBV6-5	TRBJ2-7	CASSLDRPPYEQYF
TRBV30	TRBJ1-2	CAWTSPGQLFYGYTF
TRBV30	TRBJ1-5	CAWKGGGWNQPQHF
TRBV12-3/TRBV12-4	TRBJ1-3	CASRGGSGNTIYF
TRBV2	TRBJ2-1	CASREDRGTYNEQFF
TRBV11-2	TRBJ1-5	CASSFGVRNQPQHF
TRBV30	TRBJ2-1	CAWSASTKQRGRGSTYNEQFF
TRBV7-2	TRBJ2-3	CASSSGLVTDTQYF
TRBV28	TRBJ1-5	CASSPVANQPQHF
TRBV5-1	TRBJ2-1	CASSKQGREPYNEQFF
TRBV7-8	TRBJ2-5	CASSLSSAGGSETQYF
TRBV6-5	TRBJ2-7	CASRTGTGNSYEQYF
TRBV29-1	TRBJ1-1	CSVYLGAQNMRGAFF
TRBV28	TRBJ2-2	CAIRRGGWNTGELFF
TRBV4-1	TRBJ2-2	CASSQSPGQKTGELFF
TRBV28	TRBJ1-6	CASRPRLGDSPLHF
TRBV6-5	TRBJ2-7	CASSRDRYEQYF
TRBV10-1	TRBJ2-5	CASIEGGEETQYF